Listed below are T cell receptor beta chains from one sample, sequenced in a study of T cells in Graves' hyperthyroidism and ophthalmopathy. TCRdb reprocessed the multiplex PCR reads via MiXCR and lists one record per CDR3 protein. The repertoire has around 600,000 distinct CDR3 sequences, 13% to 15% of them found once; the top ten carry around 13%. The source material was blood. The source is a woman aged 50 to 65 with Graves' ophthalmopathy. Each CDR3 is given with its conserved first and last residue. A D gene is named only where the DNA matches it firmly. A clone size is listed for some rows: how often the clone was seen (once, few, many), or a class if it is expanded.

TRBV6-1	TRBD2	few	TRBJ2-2	CASSPPGLAGGGELFF	TGTGCCAGCAGCCCACCGGGACTAGCGGGAGGCGGGGAGCTGTTTTTT
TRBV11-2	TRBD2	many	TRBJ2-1	CASSPGLLSAGRDNEQFF	TGTGCCAGCAGCCCCGGGTTGTTATCGGCAGGGAGGGACAATGAGCAGTTCTTC
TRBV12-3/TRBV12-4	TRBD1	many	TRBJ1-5	CASRRGLNQPQHF	TGTGCCAGCAGGAGGGGGCTCAATCAGCCCCAGCATTTT
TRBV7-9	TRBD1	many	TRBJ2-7	CASSLAGTGRAEQYF	TGTGCCAGCAGCTTAGCAGGGACAGGGAGGGCCGAGCAGTACTTC
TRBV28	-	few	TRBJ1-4	CASSLSQGINEKLFF	TGTGCCAGCAGTTTGTCTCAGGGGATTAATGAAAAACTGTTTTTT
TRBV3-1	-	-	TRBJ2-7	CASSQVPGPYEQYF	TGTGCCAGCAGCCAAGTACCGGGACCCTACGAGCAGTACTTC
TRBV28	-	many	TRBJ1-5	CASRPSGPRGQPQHF	TGTGCCAGCAGACCCTCCGGGCCCCGGGGTCAGCCCCAGCATTTT
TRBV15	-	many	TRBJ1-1	CATSRDTGRENTEAFF	TGTGCCACCAGCAGAGATACGGGACGGGAGAACACTGAAGCTTTCTTT
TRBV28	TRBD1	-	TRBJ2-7	CASSTWDRGYEQYF	TGTGCCAGCAGCACCTGGGACAGAGGCTACGAGCAGTACTTC
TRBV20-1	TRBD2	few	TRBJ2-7	CSAILAGGSEQYF	TGCAGTGCTATACTAGCGGGAGGAAGCGAGCAGTACTTC
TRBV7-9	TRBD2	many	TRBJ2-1	CASSKGLDNEQFF	TGTGCCAGCAGCAAAGGACTAGACAATGAGCAGTTCTTC
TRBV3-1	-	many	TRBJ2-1	CASSHSPRFSYNEQFF	TGTGCCAGCAGCCACTCCCCCCGTTTTTCTTACAATGAGCAGTTCTTC
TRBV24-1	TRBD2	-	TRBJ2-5	CATSGAGTKQETQYF	TGTGCCACCAGTGGAGCCGGGACTAAACAAGAGACCCAGTACTTC
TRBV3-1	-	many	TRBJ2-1	CASSQDLVGPYNEQFF	TGTGCCAGCAGCCAAGATCTTGTCGGACCCTACAATGAGCAGTTCTTC
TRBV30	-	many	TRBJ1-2	CAWSVKAGYGYTF	TGTGCCTGGAGTGTAAAGGCAGGCTATGGCTACACCTTC
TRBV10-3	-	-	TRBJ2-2	CAIKIGQPNTGELFF	TGTGCCATCAAGATTGGACAACCGAACACCGGGGAGCTGTTTTTT
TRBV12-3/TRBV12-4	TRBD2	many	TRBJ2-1	CASSSGTSNGEQFF	TGTGCCAGCAGTTCCGGGACTAGTAACGGTGAGCAGTTCTTC
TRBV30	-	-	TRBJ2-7	CAWRDREQYF	TGTGCCTGGAGGGATCGGGAGCAGTACTTC
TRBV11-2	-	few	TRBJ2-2	CASSAAKEGQNTGELFF	TGTGCCAGCAGCGCGGCGAAAGAGGGACAGAACACCGGGGAGCTGTTTTTT
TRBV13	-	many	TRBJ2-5	CASIPRARAGQETQYF	TGTGCCAGCATCCCCCGGGCCAGGGCCGGCCAAGAGACCCAGTACTTC
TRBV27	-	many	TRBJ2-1	CASSLRRDGGEQFF	TGTGCCAGCAGTTTAAGGCGGGATGGGGGTGAGCAGTTCTTC
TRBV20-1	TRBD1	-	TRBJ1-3	CSAPFGQAFGNTIYF	TGCAGTGCACCCTTTGGACAGGCATTCGGAAACACCATATATTTT
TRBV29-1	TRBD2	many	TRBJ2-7	CSVNVAGGPYEQYF	TGCAGCGTCAACGTGGCGGGAGGCCCCTACGAGCAGTACTTC
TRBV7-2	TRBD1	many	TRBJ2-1	CASSFGTGRNNEQFF	TGTGCCAGCAGCTTCGGGACAGGGAGAAACAATGAGCAGTTCTTC
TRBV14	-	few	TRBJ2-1	CASSSRDKYYNEQFF	TGTGCCAGCAGCAGCCGGGACAAATATTACAATGAGCAGTTCTTC
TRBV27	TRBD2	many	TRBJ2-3	CASRKPIAGGPADTQYF	TGTGCCAGCAGGAAACCCATAGCGGGAGGGCCTGCAGATACGCAGTATTTT
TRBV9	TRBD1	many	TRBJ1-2	CASSVGTDYGYTF	TGTGCCAGCAGCGTCGGGACAGACTATGGCTACACCTTC
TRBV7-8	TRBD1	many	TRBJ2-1	CASSLGLGQGDVEQFF	TGTGCCAGCAGCTTAGGGCTGGGACAGGGGGATGTTGAGCAGTTCTTC
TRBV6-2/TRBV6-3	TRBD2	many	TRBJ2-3	CASSDTSGRADTQYF	TGTGCCAGCAGCGACACTAGCGGGAGAGCAGATACGCAGTATTTT
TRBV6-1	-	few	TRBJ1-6	CASNGTPRHSYNSPLHF	TGTGCCAGCAATGGGACGCCAAGACACTCCTATAATTCACCCCTCCACTTT
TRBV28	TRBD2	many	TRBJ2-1	CASSSPGTSGYNEQFF	TGTGCCAGCAGTTCGCCCGGGACTAGCGGTTACAATGAGCAGTTCTTC
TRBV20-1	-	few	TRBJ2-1	CSARALGQGYNEQFF	TGCAGTGCTAGAGCATTGGGGCAGGGCTACAATGAGCAGTTCTTC